This T cell receptor (beta chain) originates from a study of T cell responses to AZD1222 COVID-19 vaccine. In the case of this clone: Its target is unknown.

Study-wide points: Spike-specific TCR repertoires showed rising breadth and depth after two AZD1222 doses.

The study pooled second doses at about 4 or about 12 weeks. Measured with immunoSEQ multiplex PCR; TCRdb has only the in-frame clones, and not every one. The table has over 150,000 clones, 85% to 95% seen once. The CDR3 is made up of 13 amino acids. Trimming removed 6 bases from V and 2 bases from J; junction bases left unmatched: 1. CDR1 is MNHEY, CDR2 SVGAGI, per germline. The TCR was taken from an adult who received the AZD1222 COVID-19 vaccine. This chain uses TRBV6-5 with TRBJ2-5, with 9 nucleotides matching TRBD1. The starting material was peripheral blood, obtained 28 days after the second AZD1222 dose. The CDR3 DNA reads as TGTGCCAGCAGGGGGACAGGGCAAGAGACCCAGTACTTC. Translating it yields CASRGTGQETQYF.